These T cell receptor beta chains were read from a single sample in a study of cytomegalovirus exposure and HLA in healthy donors. The assay was immunoSEQ multiplex PCR, and TCRdb's table has in-frame clones only and misses some. Of more than 150,000 clones listed, more than 75% are singletons. The sample was PBMCs. All receptors derive from a woman between 18 and 29 years old in good health and CMV-seronegative. The CDR3 runs from the conserved cysteine through the conserved F or W. Each record gives: J gene, D gene, clone size, V gene, CDR3 DNA, CDR3 protein. The D gene is left open where the match is weak. Clone size is stated in some rows and not others, as once, few, many or a class when expanded.

J: TRBJ2-5; D: TRBD2; size: NA; V: TRBV6-7; DNA: TGTGCCAGCAGTTTCCGAGGCGGGACTAGCGGGGGCCGGGAGACCCAGTACTTC; CDR3: CASSFRGGTSGGRETQYF
J: TRBJ1-1; D: TRBD1; size: NA; V: TRBV6-4; DNA: TGTGCCAGCAGTGTCTATCAGGGGGCGTCGGCTTTCTTT; CDR3: CASSVYQGASAFF
J: TRBJ1-2; D: NA; size: NA; V: TRBV6-1; DNA: TGTGCCAGCAGTCCATCAGCGGGTTCCCCCTATGGCTACACCTTC; CDR3: CASSPSAGSPYGYTF
J: TRBJ2-3; D: NA; size: NA; V: TRBV25-1; DNA: TGTGCCAGCAGTGATCCCCGTGCAGATACGCAGTATTTT; CDR3: CASSDPRADTQYF
J: TRBJ2-7; D: TRBD2; size: NA; V: TRBV10-3; DNA: TGTGCCATCAGTCCCGGCGAGGCCTCCGGGACTAGCGAATTCCACGAGCAGTACTTC; CDR3: CAISPGEASGTSEFHEQYF
J: TRBJ1-1; D: NA; size: NA; V: TRBV6-5; DNA: TGTGCCAGCAGTTACCAGTCGGGGGTAAACACTGAAGCTTTCTTT; CDR3: CASSYQSGVNTEAFF
J: TRBJ1-4; D: NA; size: NA; V: TRBV7-9; DNA: TGTGCCAGCAGCTCCCGGTGGGAGGGTACCACTAATGAAAAACTGTTTTTT; CDR3: CASSSRWEGTTNEKLFF
J: TRBJ1-3; D: NA; size: NA; V: TRBV28; DNA: TGTGCCAGCAGGTTGACAGGTGCTGGAAACACCATATATTTT; CDR3: CASRLTGAGNTIYF
J: TRBJ2-7; D: NA; size: NA; V: TRBV7-9; DNA: TGTTCCAGCAGCTTCACACCATACGAGCAGTACTTC; CDR3: CSSSFTPYEQYF
J: TRBJ2-2; D: NA; size: NA; V: TRBV30; DNA: TGTGCCTGGAGCGCACTGACTGTCACCGGGGAGCTGTTTTTT; CDR3: CAWSALTVTGELFF
J: TRBJ2-5; D: TRBD2; size: NA; V: TRBV7-9; DNA: TGTTCCAGCATCGGGGGGTCGGCCCAGTACTTC; CDR3: CSSIGGSAQYF
J: TRBJ2-2; D: NA; size: NA; V: TRBV6-1; DNA: TGTGCCAGCTGGGCTCGGAGGGCGAACACCGGGGAGCTGTTTTTT; CDR3: CASWARRANTGELFF
J: TRBJ1-5; D: NA; size: NA; V: TRBV20-1; DNA: TGCAGTGCTACGCCCGGGGAGCCCCAGCATTTT; CDR3: CSATPGEPQHF
J: TRBJ2-1; D: TRBD1; size: NA; V: TRBV6-5; DNA: TGTGCCAGCAGTTACTCTCCGGGACAGCCAACGTTCTTC; CDR3: CASSYSPGQPTFF
J: TRBJ2-3; D: TRBD2; size: NA; V: TRBV5-1; DNA: TGCGCCAGCAGCTTGGTTAGCGGGAGGGCCCCAGATACGCAGTATTTT; CDR3: CASSLVSGRAPDTQYF
J: TRBJ2-3; D: TRBD2; size: once; V: TRBV27; DNA: TGTGCCAGCAGCTGGACTAGCGGGCGAGATACGCAGTATTTT; CDR3: CASSWTSGRDTQYF
J: TRBJ2-7; D: TRBD2; size: NA; V: TRBV28; DNA: TGTGCCAGCAGTCCGACGGGACTAGCGGGACTCTACGAGCAGTACTTC; CDR3: CASSPTGLAGLYEQYF
J: TRBJ2-1; D: NA; size: once; V: TRBV28; DNA: TGTGCCAGCAGTTTAACGGACAGATCATTCTTC; CDR3: CASSLTDRSFF
J: TRBJ2-3; D: NA; size: NA; V: TRBV6-6; DNA: TGTGCCAGCAGCCCTAGCTCTGGGCTTGGCACAGATACGCAGTATTTT; CDR3: CASSPSSGLGTDTQYF
J: TRBJ2-7; D: TRBD2; size: once; V: TRBV27; DNA: TGTGCCAGCAGCTTAGGTCCCATAGCGGGAGTCGAGCAGTACTTC; CDR3: CASSLGPIAGVEQYF
J: TRBJ1-6; D: TRBD1; size: NA; V: TRBV5-4; DNA: TGTGCCAGCAGCTTGGACAGGGGGGGTTCACCCCTCCACTTT; CDR3: CASSLDRGGSPLHF
J: TRBJ2-5; D: TRBD1; size: NA; V: TRBV14; DNA: TGTGCCAGCAGCCCGGACAGGGGCAGGGAGACCCAGTACTTC; CDR3: CASSPDRGRETQYF
J: TRBJ2-1; D: TRBD2; size: NA; V: TRBV27; DNA: TGTGCCAGCAGTCCTTTAACTAGCGGGAGTGGCAATGAGCAGTTCTTC; CDR3: CASSPLTSGSGNEQFF
J: TRBJ2-7; D: NA; size: few; V: TRBV28; DNA: TGTGCCAGCAGGATCGGCGGGGCCGACTACGAGCAGTACTTC; CDR3: CASRIGGADYEQYF
J: TRBJ2-2; D: NA; size: NA; V: TRBV4-1; DNA: TGCGCCAGCAGCCAAAATACCGGGACTAACACCGGGGAGCTGTTTTTT; CDR3: CASSQNTGTNTGELFF
J: TRBJ2-1; D: NA; size: once; V: TRBV6-6; DNA: TGTGCCAGCAGCCCCCCACAGTACAATGAGCAGTTCTTC; CDR3: CASSPPQYNEQFF
J: TRBJ1-1; D: NA; size: NA; V: TRBV29-1; DNA: TGCAGCGTTTACAGACCGAACACTGAAGCTTTCTTT; CDR3: CSVYRPNTEAFF
J: TRBJ1-5; D: TRBD1; size: NA; V: TRBV27; DNA: TGTGCCAGCAGTTTTGGTCAGGGGGTTTGGCCCCAGCATTTT; CDR3: CASSFGQGVWPQHF
J: TRBJ1-5; D: NA; size: few; V: TRBV10-3; DNA: TGTGCCCCCACCACCGCACGGAATCAGCCCCAGCATTTT; CDR3: CAPTTARNQPQHF
J: TRBJ2-3; D: NA; size: NA; V: TRBV27; DNA: TGTGCCAGCGCCGTGGAGGTGGATACGCAGTATTTT; CDR3: CASAVEVDTQYF
J: TRBJ1-2; D: NA; size: few; V: TRBV11-2; DNA: TGTGCCAGCAGCTTAGACGCAGGGAACGGCTACACCTTC; CDR3: CASSLDAGNGYTF
J: TRBJ2-5; D: NA; size: NA; V: TRBV7-8; DNA: TGTGCCAGCAGCTTTACATCAAACCAAGAGACCCAGTACTTC; CDR3: CASSFTSNQETQYF
J: TRBJ1-4; D: NA; size: NA; V: TRBV9; DNA: TGTGCCAGCAGCGGAGGTACGTCCGCAACTAATGAAAAACTGTTTTTT; CDR3: CASSGGTSATNEKLFF
J: TRBJ2-1; D: TRBD2; size: NA; V: TRBV5-1; DNA: TGCGCCAGCAGCTTGATAGCGGGGTTAAATGAGCAGTTCTTC; CDR3: CASSLIAGLNEQFF
J: TRBJ2-1; D: NA; size: NA; V: TRBV4-2; DNA: TGTGCCAGCAGCCAAGTAAGTCTCTTGGGCAACACTGAGCAGTTCTTC; CDR3: CASSQVSLLGNTEQFF
J: TRBJ1-5; D: NA; size: NA; V: TRBV11-1; DNA: TGTGCCAGCAGCACAGACAGAGTAAATCAGCCCCAGCATTTT; CDR3: CASSTDRVNQPQHF
J: TRBJ2-1; D: NA; size: NA; V: TRBV15; DNA: TGTGCCACCGGTGGGGCCCACAATGAGCAGTTCTTC; CDR3: CATGGAHNEQFF
J: TRBJ2-1; D: TRBD2; size: NA; V: TRBV7-7; DNA: TGTGCCAGCAGCTTAACTAGCGGGTCGAGCTCCTACAATGAGCAGTTCTTC; CDR3: CASSLTSGSSSYNEQFF
J: TRBJ2-7; D: TRBD2; size: NA; V: TRBV27; DNA: TGTGCCAGCAGCTGGGTAACTAGCGGGGGTTCCTACGAGCAGTACTTC; CDR3: CASSWVTSGGSYEQYF
J: TRBJ1-4; D: NA; size: NA; V: TRBV7-9; DNA: TGTGCCAGCAAGACTCAGGGGTCGGGTAATGAAAAACTGTTTTTT; CDR3: CASKTQGSGNEKLFF
J: TRBJ2-1; D: NA; size: NA; V: TRBV5-4; DNA: TGTGCCAGCAGCTTGGAGGGGGGGCCGGGCTACAATGAGCAGTTCTTC; CDR3: CASSLEGGPGYNEQFF
J: TRBJ2-3; D: NA; size: once; V: TRBV7-3; DNA: TGTGCCAGCAGCCTGCGACAGGTTCTAAGCACAGATACGCAGTATTTT; CDR3: CASSLRQVLSTDTQYF
J: TRBJ2-5; D: TRBD1; size: NA; V: TRBV29-1; DNA: TGCAGCGTTGCGGGACAGCAAGAGACCCAGTACTTC; CDR3: CSVAGQQETQYF
J: TRBJ1-5; D: NA; size: NA; V: TRBV15; DNA: TGTGCCACCAGCAGATCGGGGGATCAGCCCCAGCATTTT; CDR3: CATSRSGDQPQHF
J: TRBJ2-7; D: TRBD1; size: NA; V: TRBV5-6; DNA: TGTGCCAGCAGCGGGGACAGGGGGTACTACGAGCAGTACTTC; CDR3: CASSGDRGYYEQYF
J: TRBJ2-2; D: TRBD2; size: NA; V: TRBV2; DNA: TGTGCCAGCAGTGAACAGGGCGGGAGGAACACCGGGGAGCTGTTTTTT; CDR3: CASSEQGGRNTGELFF
J: TRBJ1-5; D: TRBD1; size: NA; V: TRBV15; DNA: TGTGCCACCAGCAGAGATCCCGACAGGGCCCAGCATTTT; CDR3: CATSRDPDRAQHF
J: TRBJ2-2; D: NA; size: NA; V: TRBV27; DNA: TGTGCCAGCAGCAGTAATTCTGCCACCGGGGAGCTGTTTTTT; CDR3: CASSSNSATGELFF
J: TRBJ2-7; D: TRBD2; size: NA; V: TRBV5-1; DNA: TGCGCCAGCAGCTCAACTAGCGGAGGATTCTACGAGCAGTACTTC; CDR3: CASSSTSGGFYEQYF
J: TRBJ1-1; D: NA; size: NA; V: TRBV5-1; DNA: TGCGCCAGCAGCTTGGAGGGACACTCGAAAGCCAACACTGAAGCTTTCTTT; CDR3: CASSLEGHSKANTEAFF